The 17 T cell receptor beta chains given below trace back to one sample, sequenced in a study of shared T cell receptors in the human thymus. The protocol was immunoSEQ multiplex PCR, while the TCRdb copy is restricted to in-frame clones and leaves out a portion. This sample has about 660,000 clones, with around nine tenths found just once. The data also belong to a second study, concerning human thymus T cells.

Sequenced: thymocytes. These receptors all come from a boy in the first two years of life with a congenital heart defect.

This rearrangement joins TRBV2 to TRBJ1-5, with D maybe TRBD1 (6 bases). Trimming shortened V by 7 bases and J by 2 bases, and 18 bases separated the two germline ends. Germline assignment: CDR1 SNHLY and CDR2 FYNNEI. There are 16 residues in the CDR3. CDR3 nucleotides: TGTGCCAGCAACAGGGTCGGTCTTTGGGGCAATCAGCCCCAGCATTTT. Its protein product is CASNRVGLWGNQPQHF.

The gene calls are TRBV5-4 and TRBJ1-2; no definite D call. The germline V and J ends were trimmed by 4 bases and 4 bases, with 20 bases remaining between them. Germline CDR1 and CDR2: SGHNT and YYREEE (reference sequence). The CDR3 extends over 16 amino acids. DNA for the CDR3: TGTGCCAGCAGCCCACACTACAGACTACCCTTCTATGGCTACACCTTC. This codes for CASSPHYRLPFYGYTF.

The chain employs TRBV27 and TRBJ2-7; maybe TRBD2 (5 bases). With 0 bases removed from V and 2 bases from J, the gap between germline ends came to 11 bases. The CDR3 totals 15 residues. Germline-derived CDR1 and CDR2 are MNHEY and SMNVEV (reference sequence). The CDR3 DNA sequence: TGTGCCAGCAGTTTATCGCCGCGGGCTGCCTACGAGCAGTACTTC. Residues: CASSLSPRAAYEQYF.

The chain combines TRBV1 with TRBJ2-3; TRBD1, the table's D call, was not compared with the DNA. TRBV1 is reported as a pseudogene. The CDR3 sequence is 18 residues long. The CDR3 nucleotides read TGCACCAGCAGCCAAGAGTTTGTGACAGGGGGTTTCACAGATACGCAGTATTTT. Residues: CTSSQEFVTGGFTDTQYF.

This clone was counted only a few times. CDR3 DNA: TGCGCCAGCAGCCAACCGGACAAGGGGAACAATGAGCAGTTCTTC. Translated, it gives CASSQPDKGNNEQFF. The rearrangement joins TRBV4-3 to TRBJ2-1, with D possibly TRBD1 on 5 matching bases. This CDR3 spans 15 amino acids. Germline V gene data show CDR1 as LGHNA and CDR2 as YSLEER. V was shortened by 2 bases and J by 5 bases, with 13 bases between the two germline ends.

This chain joins TRBV6-5 and TRBJ1-3, with 9 bases matching TRBD1. CDR1 is MNHEY and CDR2 is SVGAGI in the germline V gene. J was trimmed by 4 bases and V by 6 bases; bases with no gene match: 4. CDR3 length equals 14 residues. CDR3 sequence reads: CASRGQGSGNTIYF. CDR3 DNA sequence: TGTGCCAGCAGGGGACAGGGCTCCGGAAACACCATATATTTT.

V gene TRBV7-9 combines with J gene TRBJ2-2; possible D gene TRBD1, 5 bases. Germline V lookup: CDR1 SEHNR, CDR2 FQNEAQ (reference sequence). Trimming stripped 4 bases from V and 1 base from J, with 10 bases between. CDR3 size: 15 residues. The CDR3 nucleotides read TGTGCCAGCAGCTCCTTCGACAGGAACACCGGGGAGCTGTTTTTT. It yields the protein CASSSFDRNTGELFF.

The chain is built from TRBV28 and TRBJ2-7; no clear D gene. This CDR3 region has 14 residues. V was shortened by 4 bases and J by 2 bases, with 12 bases between the two germline ends. Germline lookup yields CDR1 MDHEN and CDR2 SYDVKM. The CDR3 DNA reads as TGTGCCAGCAGTTGTGAGGCGGCCCCCTACGAGCAGTACTTC. Its protein product is CASSCEAAPYEQYF.

This sequence joins TRBV21-1 and TRBJ2-1; the table gives TRBD2 as D, unverified against the DNA. TRBV21-1 is a documented pseudogene. This CDR3 spans 15 amino acids. The CDR3 nucleotides are TGTGCCAGCAGCAGGAAAGCGGGACCTCACAATGAGCAGTTCTTC. This translates into CASSRKAGPHNEQFF.

The rearrangement uses TRBV18 and TRBJ2-1, with 8 bases identical to TRBD2. CDR1 is KGHSH, CDR2 LQKENI, per germline. CDR3 length equals 15 residues. V lost 4 bases to trimming and J lost 1 base; unmatched junction nucleotides: 3. This chain's CDR3 is CASSLAGRSYNEQFF. The CDR3 bases are TGTGCCAGCTCACTAGCGGGACGGTCCTACAATGAGCAGTTCTTC.

This CDR3 is CAWSIGLADTPGFNEQFF. Here the CDR3 DNA reads TGTGCCTGGAGCATAGGACTAGCGGATACCCCGGGGTTCAATGAGCAGTTCTTC. The chain carries TRBV30 and TRBJ2-1, with 10 bases lining up with TRBD2. CDR3 length equals 18 residues. Germline lookup yields CDR1 GTSNPN and CDR2 SVGIG (reference sequence). V lost 3 bases and J lost 6; bases outside the gene matches: 17.

CDR3 amino acids: CASSPPGTSASPYNEQFF. The CDR3 bases are TGTGCCAGTAGTCCACCCGGGACTAGCGCATCGCCTTACAATGAGCAGTTCTTC. The V call is TRBV19, the J call TRBJ2-1; 10 positions match TRBD2. Germline CDR1 and CDR2: LNHDA and SQIVND (reference sequence). The CDR3 totals 18 residues. Trimming took 5 bases from V and 4 from J; bases not matched to a gene: 14. Variable domain in full (rest from reference TRBV19 and TRBJ2-1): DGGITQSPKYLFRKEGQNVTLSCEQNLNHDAMYWYRQDPGQGLRLIYYSQIVNDFQKGDIAEGYSVSREKKESFPLTVTSAQKNPTAFYLCASSPPGTSASPYNEQFFGPGTRLTVL.

The J gene is TRBJ1-1, the V gene TRBV30, with 11 bases aligning to TRBD1. Germline CDR1 is GTSNPN and CDR2 is SVGIG (reference sequence). The CDR3 is 13 amino acids. J was trimmed by 10 bases and V by 6 bases; bases with no gene match: 10. The CDR3 DNA is TGTGCCTGCCCGGGACAGGGGGGAACAGGAGCTTTCTTT. Amino acid sequence: CACPGQGGTGAFF.

The chain employs TRBV5-1 and TRBJ2-5, with D uncertain. V was cut by 1 base and J by 0 bases, with 10 bases left in between. Germline V gives CDR1 SGHRS, CDR2 YFSETQ. The CDR3 is 15 residues long. The CDR3 DNA sequence: TGCGCCAGCAGCTTGCAACGGCGGTACCAAGAGACCCAGTACTTC. It is translated as CASSLQRRYQETQYF. Full variable domain (rest looked up from reference TRBV5-1 and TRBJ2-5): KAGVTQTPRYLIKTRGQQVTLSCSPISGHRSVSWYQQTPGQGLQFLFEYFSETQRNKGNFPGRFSGRQFSNSRSEMNVSTLELGDSALYLCASSLQRRYQETQYFGPGTRLLVL.

This chain links TRBV6-1 with TRBJ2-7, with TRBD1 matching 8 bases. The CDR3 contains 16 residues. The germline CDR1 and CDR2 sequences are MNHNS and SASEGT. V dropped 0 bases and J dropped 1; count of bases not matched to a gene: 5. The CDR3 DNA sequence: TGTGCCAGCAGTGAAGCGGCGACAGGGGTTTCCTACGAGCAGTACTTC. It specifies CASSEAATGVSYEQYF.

The chain links TRBV7-3 to TRBJ2-5, with D possibly TRBD2 on 6 matching bases. This CDR3 is 13 amino acids long. CDR1 is SGHTA, CDR2 FQGTGA, per germline. The V end lost 2 bases, the J end lost 5 bases, and 9 bases lay between the germline ends. The CDR3, as DNA: TGTGCCAGCAGCTTAGGAGGGGAGGAGACCCAGTACTTC. It yields the protein CASSLGGEETQYF. Full variable domain (outside the CDR3, taken from reference TRBV7-3 and TRBJ2-5): GAGVSQTPSNKVTEKGKYVELRCDPISGHTALYWYRQSLGQGPEFLIYFQGTGAADDSGLPNDRFFAVRPEGSVSTLKIQRTERGDSAVYLCASSLGGEETQYFGPGTRLLVL.

This clone was counted a single time. The V gene is TRBV28, the J gene TRBJ2-6; 12 nucleotides agree with TRBD1. V was clipped by 5 bases and J by 0 bases; unmatched bases: 8. Per the germline V gene, CDR1 is MDHEN and CDR2 is SYDVKM. The CDR3 consists of 19 residues. CDR3 bases: TGTGCCAGCAGTACCGGGACAGGGGGCCCTAACTCTGGGGCCAACGTCCTGACTTTC. It specifies CASSTGTGGPNSGANVLTF.